This T cell receptor beta chain was found in a study of cytomegalovirus exposure and HLA in healthy donors (dated by TCRdb to the late 2010s). Regarding the research as a whole: An earlier analysis of fewer than 750 of the donors reported around 280 Gb of sequence data and roughly 120 million unique TCR beta sequences obtained from about 179 million T cells. About 280 gigabases of sequencing data and approximately 85 million unique TCR sequences were included in an early release covering over 600 HLA-typed donors. Of the roughly 400 genotyped donors, more than 75% were placed in the genetic ancestry cluster associated with self-reported Caucasian donors. The study aimed to test whether cataloging public T cell receptors could reveal signatures of past pathogen exposure. The T cell repertoires of under 700 subjects were profiled by immunosequencing and related to cytomegalovirus serostatus. A separate validation cohort of roughly 130 different subjects was used in addition to the roughly 640-subject first cohort. The study combined high-throughput TCR immunosequencing, statistical association of individual TCRs with disease status, and machine learning to predict cytomegalovirus infection status. In a later analysis, previously published TCR beta repertoires from 600 to 850 donors were re-analyzed and high-resolution HLA genotyping was added so that TCR occurrence patterns could be studied. Rather than using new phenotypic data, the later analysis identified candidate immune exposures from TCR beta sequences and from how often those sequences occurred across donors. An earlier analysis of about 620 of the donors applied high-throughput TCR beta sequencing to assess whether each TCR beta V gene segment acted as functional or pseudogenic. Donor age, sex, ethnicity and CMV serostatus were compiled alongside the repertoire data. Genome-wide SNP genotypes for about three fifths of the roughly 670 donors were used in a later genetic analysis, which treated that subset as a discovery cohort. All discovery cohort repertoires had been generated on a single sequencing platform. Both class I and class II loci were covered by HLA typing, at four-digit resolution. The number of typed donors differed by locus: roughly 629-630 for A, B, C, DRB1 and DQB1; some 540 for DQA1; fewer than 610 for DPA1; and about 450 for DPB1. Roughly five DR-DQ haplotypes were treated as single units for association and clustering because of strong linkage in the cohort. On average, around 200,000 unique TCR beta nucleotide sequences were sequenced per donor among 350 to 400 genotyped donors of the cohort, with roughly 18% of those sequences being non-productive. Overall study results and their limits: Sequencing depth was assumed to be roughly uniform across donors in the presence/absence analyses, though that assumption may not hold. Only TCR beta chains were sequenced in this cohort, and the absence of alpha or paired-chain data limited detectable features. Some IMGT-functional V segments, including TRBV6-2 and TRBV6-3, could not be told apart with the 87-base-pair reads, so those segments were excluded. CMV serostatus was the only immune exposure information available for the cohort. The classifier was reported to diagnose cytomegalovirus status with high specificity and sensitivity in both the original and validation cohorts. It was suggested by the authors that the approach could potentially be generalized to other disease states and immunological phenotypes. In a later analysis, several top co-occurrence clusters were reported to appear linked to parvovirus B19, influenza, CMV and Epstein-Barr virus. An earlier analysis of several hundred of the donors showed that most TCR beta V segments appeared in productive rearrangements either about 87% or about 30% of the time, which broadly matched IMGT annotations. Correlated functional status among segregating V segments might reflect linkage disequilibrium, but an unknown experimental factor could not be ruled out. A later genetic analysis associated a missense DCLRE1C variant with V-gene and J-gene trimming of TCR beta chains, and an independent cohort replicated the association. In a later analysis, HLA-associated TCR beta chains showed more clonal expansion and lower generation probabilities than non-associated chains that were equally common. A further reported finding was that TCR beta sequences accurately predicted the HLA-A and HLA-B alleles for most subjects in the first cohort. The study gave a list of roughly 150 TCR beta chains associated with cytomegalovirus. Most CMV-associated TCR beta chains appeared to be HLA-restricted in a later analysis, and the HLA associations seemed to be driven largely by CMV exposure. At a false discovery rate of 0.05, a later analysis linked under 20,000 TCR beta sequences to specific HLA alleles. A cluster of highly shared sequence variants was judged likely to be a technical artifact of the sequencing pipeline. Assigning TCR associations to individual alleles was difficult when HLA alleles, especially DR and DQ, strongly co-occurred. The earlier analysis of some 560 of the donors excluded 15 to 20 rarely observed V segments, including chromosome 9 orphons, because counts were too low. Because HLA typing was unavailable for some donors at each locus, only the typed subset was used in association tests. According to a later analysis, TCR association rates differed among HLA loci, with DRB1 alleles showing the most associated TCRs and HLA-C alleles showing the fewest. A few of the identified cytomegalovirus-associated TCR beta chains were confirmed in vitro to be specific for cytomegalovirus antigens. Most TCR sequences were observed very rarely across donors, whereas some public TCRs were present in many individuals. In a later genetic analysis, fewer N-insertions in productive TCRs were reported among donors in an Asian-associated ancestry cluster than the 666-donor mean.

V lost 1 base and J lost 7 bases, and the count of bases not matched to a germline gene is 4. CDR1 is given as LNHNV and CDR2 as YYDKDF, both from the germline V gene (reference sequence). The CDR3 starts with the cysteine, ends with the phenylalanine, and has 16 residues. The read is trimmed to its CDR3 DNA, 48 bases read in frame from base 1. Receptors were amplified or captured by the immunoSEQ multiplex PCR assay. For the multiplex PCR, a mixture combining 60 forward primers for TCR Vbeta segments and 13 reverse primers for TCR Jbeta segments was used. The CDR3 region of rearranged TCR beta genes was amplified from genomic DNA with a multiplex PCR assay. On the Illumina HiSeq System, the amplified TCR beta libraries were sequenced as 87-base-pair reads. Concerning the study's data processing: Across the 600 to 700 repertoires, a later analysis counted 80 million or so unique TCR beta chains, 9 million to 14 million of which were shared by at least two donors. To remove PCR and sequencing errors, raw reads were error-corrected and collapsed into unique sequences using a nearest-neighbor algorithm that merged closely related sequences. CDR3 sequences were aligned to IMGT reference sequences to assign V, D and J gene segments. Each retained sequence needed at least a six-nucleotide match to both a V gene segment and a J gene segment. Rearrangements were classified as productive when the CDR3 lacked stop codons and remained in frame with V and J, and all other rearrangements were classified as non-productive. CDR3 was defined by IMGT convention, running from the second conserved V-encoded cysteine to the conserved J-encoded phenylalanine. In an earlier analysis of 550 to 650 of the donors, sequences lacking an unambiguous match to a single V gene segment were excluded. In an earlier analysis of approximately 550 of the donors, V segments were called functional above 56.7% productive rearrangements and were called segregating when the between-donor standard deviation exceeded 5%. A statistical classification framework was built to diagnose cytomegalovirus status from the catalog of TCR beta chain sequences. V and J gene assignment, in a later analysis, came from comparing TCR nucleotide sequences with IMGT/GENE-DB human TR gene sequences. A later analysis assigned CDR3 sequences and most-parsimonious VDJ recombination scenarios with the TCRdist pipeline. In a later analysis, each TCR beta chain was defined by its CDR3 amino acid sequence together with its V-gene family, and reads lacking a unique V-gene family were excluded. In a later analysis, fewer than 600 highly shared, low-generation-probability nucleotide sequences were removed to address suspected cross-contamination and a sequencing artifact. For each public chain, a later analysis derived a clonal expansion index from normalized ranks of inferred template counts within each repertoire. A later analysis computed generation probabilities with a VDJ recombination model fitted to out-of-frame rearrangements, and checked the results against IGoR. In a later analysis, TCR-TCR, TCR-HLA and TCR-CMV co-occurrence was scored with hypergeometric tests, and a repertoire-size bias correction was applied to TCR pairs. False discovery rates were estimated in a later analysis by permuting HLA or CMV assignments 20 times. In a later analysis, co-occurring TCRs were grouped using DBSCAN, and TCRdist sequence similarity was added for clustering within HLA-allele-positive subsets. Co-occurrence clustering excluded repertoires with fewer than 30,000 or more than 120,000 public chains, plus five with anomalous nucleotide sharing. In its TCRdb copy, this immuneACCESS table keeps in-frame sequences only and misses some clones. Where compared with another copy, unresolved V genes explain less than half of these, and the others have no known cause. The V and J calls and clone size are taken from that table; D and trimming were inferred from the DNA. Present in this sample are some 150,000 clones, more than 75% of which were seen just once. The biggest ten clones account for 0.95% to 1.4% of the sample.

A word on this clone: The clone's antigen remains unknown. Base qualities are not at hand, and no much larger clone is one base apart.

The cohort comprised fewer than 750 healthy bone marrow donors. At the time of sampling, every cohort member was nominally healthy, though immune exposures that went unrecorded were likely present. The donor was CMV seronegative and was included in the group of approximately 350 seronegative cohort members. A peripheral blood sample was collected from each donor, and TCR beta sequencing was performed on peripheral blood mononuclear cells. Genomic DNA was extracted from the blood cell samples with the Qiagen DNeasy Blood Extraction Kit. The sequence was collected from a male donor in good health and CMV-seronegative. The chain uses TRBV15 and TRBJ1-6, with TRBD1 identical over 10 junction bases. The sequencing sample was made of PBMCs. In nucleotides, the sequence is TGTGCCACCAGCAGAGTCGGACAGGGGGTCAATTCACCCCTCCACTTT. Translated, this is CATSRVGQGVNSPLHF.